Listed here are 12 T cell receptor beta chains from one sample, sequenced in a study of T cell responses to AZD1222 COVID-19 vaccine. Assay: immunoSEQ multiplex PCR; the TCRdb copy retains only in-frame clones and omits some. The sample shows 90,000 to 120,000 clones, approximately 90% of them seen only once. The material sequenced was peripheral blood, taken on day 0 of AZD1222 vaccination. All receptors come from an adult in good health.

This chain uses TRBV12-3 or TRBV12-4 with TRBJ1-2; the D gene is possibly TRBD1 (5 bases). This CDR3 comprises 12 residues. The V end lost 7 bases, the J end lost 4 bases, and 10 bases lay between the germline ends. CDR3 DNA: TGTGCCAGCAAGGGGTCGAGCTATGGCTACACCTTC. Translation gives CASKGSSYGYTF.

Written as DNA, the CDR3 is TGTGCCAGCAGCAGAACCTCGAGAGATGAGCAGTTCTTC. It translates to CASSRTSRDEQFF. The chain links TRBV5-6 to TRBJ2-1, with unresolved D. There are 13 residues in the CDR3. Germline loops: CDR1 SGHDT, CDR2 YYEEEE. V lost 4 bases, J lost 8 bases, and 13 bases lay in between.

The chain recombines TRBV2 with TRBJ1-1; TRBD1 agrees at 7 bases. V was clipped by 6 bases and J by 1 base; unmatched bases: 14. CDR1 and CDR2 from the germline V gene are SNHLY and FYNNEI. This CDR3 is 17 amino acids long. The CDR3 region is CASSVDREIGGNTEAFF. The CDR3 DNA follows: TGTGCCAGCAGCGTTGACAGGGAAATAGGGGGGAACACTGAAGCTTTCTTT.

V is TRBV21-1 and J is TRBJ1-1. TRBV21-1 is recorded as a pseudogene. The CDR3 contains 15 residues. The CDR3 region is CASSKEGQLNTEAFF. CDR3 nucleotide sequence: TGTGCCAGCAGCAAGGAGGGGCAGCTGAACACTGAAGCTTTCTTT.

The V gene is TRBV7-2, the J gene TRBJ1-4; 8 bases fit TRBD1. The germline CDR1 and CDR2 sequences are SGHTA and FQGNSA. V was clipped by 7 bases and J by 10 bases; unmatched bases: 11. The CDR3 is 14 residues long. CDR3 region: CASTTDRGDGKLFF. The CDR3 region has the DNA TGTGCCAGCACCACCGACAGGGGAGATGGAAAACTGTTTTTT.

The chain is built from TRBV19 and TRBJ1-3; D uncertain. CDR1 and CDR2 (germline): LNHDA, SQIVND (reference sequence). The V and J ends lost 8 bases and 2 bases respectively, with 10 bases between them. The CDR3 totals 13 residues. The CDR3 region has the DNA TGTGCCAGTTGTGAAGGGACTGGAAACACCATATATTTT. Translation gives CASCEGTGNTIYF.

The rearrangement uses TRBV4-1 and TRBJ1-2, with D possibly being TRBD1 (6 bases). The germline V gene has CDR1 MGHRA and CDR2 YSYEKL. CDR3 length equals 16 residues. The V gene lost 1 base and the J gene lost 4 bases, with 16 bases spanning the gap. Here the CDR3 DNA reads TGCGCCAGCAGCCAAGTTTTCCCGGGACAAAGCTATGGCTACACCTTC. Translated, it gives CASSQVFPGQSYGYTF.

V gene TRBV27 combines with J gene TRBJ2-1, with no clear D. The CDR3 has 15 amino acids. Between the trimmed V and J ends, which lost 5 bases and 4 bases, there was a span of 15 bases. Germline V gives CDR1 MNHEY, CDR2 SMNVEV (reference sequence). The CDR3 protein is CASSTQKTYYNEQFF. CDR3 DNA sequence: TGTGCCAGCAGTACCCAAAAGACTTATTACAATGAGCAGTTCTTC.

The gene calls are TRBV2 and TRBJ2-7, with 7 positions matching TRBD1. The J segment lost 7 bases and the V segment lost 5 bases, leaving 8 bases of the junction unmatched. The CDR3 is made up of 13 amino acids. CDR1 is SNHLY, CDR2 FYNNEI, per germline. The CDR3 DNA reads as TGTGCCAGCAGTCCCAGGGGGACGGGGGAGCAGTACTTC. This sequence encodes CASSPRGTGEQYF.

The chain uses TRBV2 and TRBJ2-3, with D perhaps TRBD2 (6 bases). Trimming took off 7 bases at V and 0 bases at J, with 17 bases between the two ends. The CDR3 totals 16 residues. CDR1 SNHLY and CDR2 FYNNEI come from the germline V gene. As DNA, the CDR3 is TGTGCCAGCAACCACCAGGCAGGGACTAGCACAGATACGCAGTATTTT. It codes for CASNHQAGTSTDTQYF.

V usage is TRBV20-1 and J usage is TRBJ2-5; 9 bases map to TRBD2. The CDR3 is made up of 11 amino acids. CDR1 and CDR2 from the germline V gene are DFQATT and SNEGSKA (reference sequence). V trimming: 7 bases; J trimming: 5 bases; junction bases outside the gene matches: 2. CDR3: CSVSGGETQYF. DNA of the CDR3: TGCAGTGTAAGCGGGGGGGAGACCCAGTACTTC.

The rearrangement uses TRBV7-6 and TRBJ1-1; possible D gene TRBD1, 6 bases. Trimming removed 4 bases at V and 8 bases at J, with 14 bases between. The CDR3 spans 13 residues. CDR1 and CDR2 from the germline V gene are SGHVS and FNYEAQ. The CDR3 coding sequence is TGTGCCAGCAGCTCCGGCCCCACAGGGGAAGCTTTCTTT. This translates into CASSSGPTGEAFF. The whole variable domain, remainder taken from reference TRBV7-6 and TRBJ1-1, is GAGVSQSPRYKVTKRGQDVALRCDPISGHVSLYWYRQALGQGPEFLTYFNYEAQQDKSGLPNDRFSAERPEGSISTLTIQRTEQRDSAMYRCASSSGPTGEAFFGQGTRLTVV.